These T cell receptor beta chains were read from a single sample in a study of cytomegalovirus exposure and HLA in healthy donors. Assay: immunoSEQ multiplex PCR; the TCRdb copy retains only in-frame clones and omits some. The sample comprises approximately 120,000 clones, 75% to 80% of which are singletons, and around 3.6% rests with the top ten. Material: PBMCs. These receptors were collected from a man aged 35-49 years in good health and CMV-seronegative. Each CDR3 is given with its conserved first and last residue. Each record gives: J gene, D gene, CDR3 length, V gene, clone size, CDR3 DNA, CDR3 protein. A D gene is named only where the DNA matches it firmly. Expanded clones are given a class, and other clones once, few, many or no size at all.

J: TRBJ1-2
D: -
length: 12
V: TRBV2
size: -
DNA: TGTGCCAGCACCGTCAACGGGTATGGCTACACCTTC
CDR3: CASTVNGYGYTF

J: TRBJ1-3
D: -
length: 16
V: TRBV5-4
size: -
DNA: TGTGCCAGCAGCCCCTCAGTCCCTAGCTCTGGAAACACCATATATTTT
CDR3: CASSPSVPSSGNTIYF

J: TRBJ1-5
D: -
length: 13
V: TRBV6-5
size: -
DNA: TGTGCCAGCAGTCAGGGTAGCAATCAGCCCCAGCATTTT
CDR3: CASSQGSNQPQHF

J: TRBJ2-1
D: TRBD1
length: 17
V: TRBV5-1
size: -
DNA: TGCGCCAGCAGCTCGGTGACAGGGGGGTTTAATAGTAATGAGCAGTTCTTC
CDR3: CASSSVTGGFNSNEQFF

J: TRBJ1-1
D: TRBD1
length: 13
V: TRBV7-3
size: -
DNA: TGTGCCAGCAGCTTTCAGGGGGAGAGAGAAGCTTTCTTT
CDR3: CASSFQGEREAFF

J: TRBJ2-2
D: TRBD1
length: 16
V: TRBV7-2
size: -
DNA: TGTGCCAGCAGCTTAGTCCAGGGGGCGGGGACCGGGGAGCTGTTTTTT
CDR3: CASSLVQGAGTGELFF

J: TRBJ2-7
D: -
length: 15
V: TRBV13
size: -
DNA: TGTGCCAGCAGCTTTTTGAGGGCAATAAGCTCCGAGCAGTACTTC
CDR3: CASSFLRAISSEQYF

J: TRBJ1-4
D: TRBD1
length: 15
V: TRBV9
size: -
DNA: TGTGCCAGCAGCGTAGGAGGGACAGGGGGGGAAAAACTGTTTTTT
CDR3: CASSVGGTGGEKLFF

J: TRBJ2-5
D: -
length: 14
V: TRBV7-6
size: once
DNA: TGTGCCAGCAGCTTAGCAGCGGTTCCGGAGACCCAGTACTTC
CDR3: CASSLAAVPETQYF

J: TRBJ2-7
D: -
length: 11
V: TRBV6-5
size: -
DNA: TGTGCCAGCAGTTACTACTCCGAGCAGTACTTC
CDR3: CASSYYSEQYF

J: TRBJ1-5
D: -
length: 14
V: TRBV7-6
size: -
DNA: TGTGCCAGCAGCTTAGGGGGGAGGGGCCAGCCCCAGCATTTT
CDR3: CASSLGGRGQPQHF

J: TRBJ2-7
D: -
length: 15
V: TRBV9
size: -
DNA: TGTGCCAGCAGCGACACTGACCGGGGTTCCTACGAGCAGTACTTC
CDR3: CASSDTDRGSYEQYF

J: TRBJ1-5
D: -
length: 15
V: TRBV5-5
size: -
DNA: TGTGCCAGCAGCTTGGGCGGCAGGGCAGATCAGCCCCAGCATTTT
CDR3: CASSLGGRADQPQHF

J: TRBJ2-7
D: TRBD1
length: 15
V: TRBV7-9
size: -
DNA: TGTGCCAGCAGCAAGGACAGGGGATACTCCTACGAGCAGTACTTC
CDR3: CASSKDRGYSYEQYF